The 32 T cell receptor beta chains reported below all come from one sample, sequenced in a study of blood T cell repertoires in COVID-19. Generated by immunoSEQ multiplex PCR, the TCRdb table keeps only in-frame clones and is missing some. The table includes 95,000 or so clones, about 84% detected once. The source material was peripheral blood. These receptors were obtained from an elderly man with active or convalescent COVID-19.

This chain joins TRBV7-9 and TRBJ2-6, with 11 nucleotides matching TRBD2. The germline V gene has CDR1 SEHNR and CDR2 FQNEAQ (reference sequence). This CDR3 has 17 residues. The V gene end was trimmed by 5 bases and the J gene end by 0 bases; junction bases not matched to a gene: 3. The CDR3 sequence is CASSPSGGRSGANVLTF. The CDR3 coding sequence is TGTGCCAGCAGCCCTAGCGGGGGGCGCTCTGGGGCCAACGTCCTGACTTTC.

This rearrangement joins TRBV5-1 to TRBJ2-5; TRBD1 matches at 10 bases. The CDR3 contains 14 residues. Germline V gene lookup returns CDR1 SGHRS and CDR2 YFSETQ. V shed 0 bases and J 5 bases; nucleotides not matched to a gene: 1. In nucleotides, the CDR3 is TGCGCCAGCAGCTTGGGACAGGGGGCCGAGACCCAGTACTTC. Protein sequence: CASSLGQGAETQYF.

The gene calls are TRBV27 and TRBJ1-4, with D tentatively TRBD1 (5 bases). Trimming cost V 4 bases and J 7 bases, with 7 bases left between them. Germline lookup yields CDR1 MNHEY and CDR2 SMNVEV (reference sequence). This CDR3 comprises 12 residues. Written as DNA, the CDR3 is TGTGCCAGCAGTTCCGGGGGTGAAAAACTGTTTTTT. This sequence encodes CASSSGGEKLFF.

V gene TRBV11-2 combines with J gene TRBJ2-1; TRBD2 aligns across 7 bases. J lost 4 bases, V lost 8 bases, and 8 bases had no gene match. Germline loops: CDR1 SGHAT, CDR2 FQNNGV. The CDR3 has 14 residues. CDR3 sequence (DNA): TGTGCCAGCCGGTGGGGGGAGGGGTACAATGAGCAGTTCTTC. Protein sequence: CASRWGEGYNEQFF.

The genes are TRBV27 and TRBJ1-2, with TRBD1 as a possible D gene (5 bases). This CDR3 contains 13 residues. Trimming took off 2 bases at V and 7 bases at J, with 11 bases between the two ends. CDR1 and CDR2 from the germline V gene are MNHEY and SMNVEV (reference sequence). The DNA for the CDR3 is TGTGCCAGCAGTTTAGCGGACAAATCTGGCTACACCTTC. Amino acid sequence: CASSLADKSGYTF.

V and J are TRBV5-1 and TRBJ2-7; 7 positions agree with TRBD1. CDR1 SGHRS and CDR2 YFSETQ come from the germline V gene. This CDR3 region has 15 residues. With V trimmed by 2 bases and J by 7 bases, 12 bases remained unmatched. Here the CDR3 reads CASSFTGTEGREQYF. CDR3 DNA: TGCGCCAGCAGCTTTACCGGGACAGAGGGTAGGGAGCAGTACTTC.

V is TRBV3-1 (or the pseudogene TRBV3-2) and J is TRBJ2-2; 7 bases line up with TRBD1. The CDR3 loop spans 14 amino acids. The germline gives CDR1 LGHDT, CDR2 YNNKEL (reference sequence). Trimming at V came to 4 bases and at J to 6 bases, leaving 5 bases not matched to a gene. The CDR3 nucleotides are TGTGCCAGCAGCCCAATAGGGGGCTCCGGGGAGCTGTTTTTT. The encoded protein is CASSPIGGSGELFF.

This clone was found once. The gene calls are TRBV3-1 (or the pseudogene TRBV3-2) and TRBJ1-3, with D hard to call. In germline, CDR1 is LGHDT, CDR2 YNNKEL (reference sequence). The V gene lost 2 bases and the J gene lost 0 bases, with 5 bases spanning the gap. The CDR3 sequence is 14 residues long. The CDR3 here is CASSQTASGNTIYF. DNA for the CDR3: TGTGCCAGCAGCCAAACTGCCTCTGGAAACACCATATATTTT.

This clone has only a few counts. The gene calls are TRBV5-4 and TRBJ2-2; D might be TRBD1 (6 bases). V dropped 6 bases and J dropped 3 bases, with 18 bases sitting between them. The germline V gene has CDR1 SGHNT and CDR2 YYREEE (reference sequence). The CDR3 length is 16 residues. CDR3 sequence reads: CASTPLEGGYTGELFF. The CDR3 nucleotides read TGTGCCAGCACCCCACTCGAAGGGGGATACACCGGGGAGCTGTTTTTT.

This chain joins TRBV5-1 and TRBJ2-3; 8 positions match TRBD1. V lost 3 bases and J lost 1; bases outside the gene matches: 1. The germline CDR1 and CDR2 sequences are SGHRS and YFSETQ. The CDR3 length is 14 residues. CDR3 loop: CASSSTGGTDTQYF. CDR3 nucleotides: TGCGCCAGCAGCTCGACAGGGGGCACAGATACGCAGTATTTT.

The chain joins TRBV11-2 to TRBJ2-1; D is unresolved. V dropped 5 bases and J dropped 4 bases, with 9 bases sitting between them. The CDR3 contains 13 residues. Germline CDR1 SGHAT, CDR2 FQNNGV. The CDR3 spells CASSAELYNEQFF. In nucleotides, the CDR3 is TGTGCCAGCAGCGCTGAACTATACAATGAGCAGTTCTTC.

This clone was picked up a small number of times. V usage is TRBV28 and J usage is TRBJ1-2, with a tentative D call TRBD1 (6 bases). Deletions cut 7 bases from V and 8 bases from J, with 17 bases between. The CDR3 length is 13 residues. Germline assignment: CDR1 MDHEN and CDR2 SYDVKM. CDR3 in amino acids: CASTSGQFYGYTF. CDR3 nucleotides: TGTGCCAGCACCTCGGGACAATTTTACGGCTACACCTTC.

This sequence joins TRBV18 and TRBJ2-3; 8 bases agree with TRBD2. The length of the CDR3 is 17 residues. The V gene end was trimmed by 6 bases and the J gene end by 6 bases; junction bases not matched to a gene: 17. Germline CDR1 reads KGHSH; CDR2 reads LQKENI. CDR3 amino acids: CASSPIGLAGRTDTQYF. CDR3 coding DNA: TGTGCCAGCTCTCCCATCGGTTTAGCGGGGAGAACGGATACGCAGTATTTT.

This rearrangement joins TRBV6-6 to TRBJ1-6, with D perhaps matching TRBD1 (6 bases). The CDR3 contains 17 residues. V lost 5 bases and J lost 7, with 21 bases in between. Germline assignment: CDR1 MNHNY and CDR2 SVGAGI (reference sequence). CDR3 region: CASSPGSGGRKNSPLHF. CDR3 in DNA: TGTGCCAGCAGTCCCGGGTCCGGGGGGCGTAAGAATTCACCCCTCCACTTT.

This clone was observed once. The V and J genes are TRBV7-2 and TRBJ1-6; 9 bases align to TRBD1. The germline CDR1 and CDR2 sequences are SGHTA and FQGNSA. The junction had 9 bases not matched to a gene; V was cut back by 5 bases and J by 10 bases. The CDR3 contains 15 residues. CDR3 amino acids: CASSPRTGEASPLHF. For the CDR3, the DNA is TGTGCCAGCAGCCCCAGGACAGGGGAGGCCTCACCCCTCCACTTT.

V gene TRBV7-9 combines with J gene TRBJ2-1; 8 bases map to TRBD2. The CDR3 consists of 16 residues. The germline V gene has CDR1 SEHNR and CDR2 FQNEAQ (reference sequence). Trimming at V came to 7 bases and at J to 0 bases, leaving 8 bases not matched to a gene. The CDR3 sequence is CASILRAGGSYNEQFF. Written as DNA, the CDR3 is TGTGCCAGCATCCTGAGGGCGGGGGGCTCCTACAATGAGCAGTTCTTC. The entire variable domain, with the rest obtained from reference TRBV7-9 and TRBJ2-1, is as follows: DTGVSQNPRHKITKRGQNVTFRCDPISEHNRLYWYRQTLGQGPEFLTYFQNEAQLEKSRLLSDRFSAERPKGSFSTLEIQRTEQGDSAMYLCASILRAGGSYNEQFFGPGTRLTVL.

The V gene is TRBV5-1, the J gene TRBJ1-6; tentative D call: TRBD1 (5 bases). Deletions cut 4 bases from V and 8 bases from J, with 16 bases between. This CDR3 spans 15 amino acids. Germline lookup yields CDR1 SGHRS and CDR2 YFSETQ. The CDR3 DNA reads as TGCGCCAGCAGCGTATCTCAGGGATGGGATTCACCCCTCCACTTT. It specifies CASSVSQGWDSPLHF.

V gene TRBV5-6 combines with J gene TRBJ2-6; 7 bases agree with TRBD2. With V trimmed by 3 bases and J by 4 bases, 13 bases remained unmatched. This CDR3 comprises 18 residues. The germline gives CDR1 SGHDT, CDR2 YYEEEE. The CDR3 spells CASSSPLRAGVGANVLTF. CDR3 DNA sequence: TGTGCCAGCAGCTCCCCTTTGCGGGCGGGGGTCGGGGCCAACGTCCTGACTTTC.

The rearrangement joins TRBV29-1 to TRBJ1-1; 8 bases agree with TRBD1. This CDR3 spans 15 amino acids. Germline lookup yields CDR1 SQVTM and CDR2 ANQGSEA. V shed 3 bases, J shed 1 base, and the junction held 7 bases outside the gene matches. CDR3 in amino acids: CSVDRRGQANTEAFF. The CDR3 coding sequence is TGCAGCGTTGATCGCAGGGGACAGGCGAACACTGAAGCTTTCTTT.

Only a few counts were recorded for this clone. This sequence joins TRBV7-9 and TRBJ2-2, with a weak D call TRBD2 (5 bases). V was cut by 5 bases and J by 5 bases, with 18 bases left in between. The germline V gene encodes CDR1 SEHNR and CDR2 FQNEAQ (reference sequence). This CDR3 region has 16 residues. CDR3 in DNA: TGTGCCAGCAGCCAGACCCCCGGGGTAGTAACCGGGGAGCTGTTTTTT. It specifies CASSQTPGVVTGELFF.

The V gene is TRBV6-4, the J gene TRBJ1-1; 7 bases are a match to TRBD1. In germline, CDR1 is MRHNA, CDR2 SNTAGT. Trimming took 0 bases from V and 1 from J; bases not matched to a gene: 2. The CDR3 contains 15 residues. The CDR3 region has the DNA TGTGCCAGCAGTGACTCGACAGGGTCGAACACTGAAGCTTTCTTT. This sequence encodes CASSDSTGSNTEAFF.

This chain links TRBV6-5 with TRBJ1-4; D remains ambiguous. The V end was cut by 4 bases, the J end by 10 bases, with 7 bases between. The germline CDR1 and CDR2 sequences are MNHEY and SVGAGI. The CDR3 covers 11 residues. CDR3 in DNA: TGTGCCAGCAGTTTAGATGGAAAACTGTTTTTT. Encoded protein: CASSLDGKLFF.

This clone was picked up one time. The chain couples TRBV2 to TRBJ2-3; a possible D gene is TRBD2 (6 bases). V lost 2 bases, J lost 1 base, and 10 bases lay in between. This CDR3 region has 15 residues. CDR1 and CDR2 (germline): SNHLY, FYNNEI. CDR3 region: CASSERTTRTDTQYF. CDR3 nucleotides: TGTGCCAGCAGTGAACGGACTACCCGCACAGATACGCAGTATTTT.

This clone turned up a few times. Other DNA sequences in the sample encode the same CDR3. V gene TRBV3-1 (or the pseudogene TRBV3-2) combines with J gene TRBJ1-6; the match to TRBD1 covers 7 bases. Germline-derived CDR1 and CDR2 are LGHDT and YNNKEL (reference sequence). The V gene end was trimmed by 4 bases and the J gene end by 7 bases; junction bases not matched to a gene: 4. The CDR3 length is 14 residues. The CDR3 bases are TGTGCCAGCAGCCTGGGACAGCGAAATTCACCCCTCCACTTT. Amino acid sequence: CASSLGQRNSPLHF.

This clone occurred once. This chain's CDR3 is CASSLIGGSVGNQPQHF. CDR3 sequence (DNA): TGTGCCAGCAGCTTAATCGGGGGGTCGGTTGGCAATCAGCCCCAGCATTTT. J is TRBJ1-5 and V is TRBV7-2; possible D gene TRBD1, 5 bases. The CDR3 is made up of 17 amino acids. The ends were cut back, 2 bases at V and 2 bases at J, with 16 bases in the middle. CDR1 SGHTA and CDR2 FQGNSA come from the germline V gene.

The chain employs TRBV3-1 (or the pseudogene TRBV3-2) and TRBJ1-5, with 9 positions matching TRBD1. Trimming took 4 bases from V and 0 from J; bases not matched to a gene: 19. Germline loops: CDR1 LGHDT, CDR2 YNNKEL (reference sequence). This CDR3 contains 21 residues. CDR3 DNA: TGTGCCAGCAGCCTTAAACTCCCCGGGACAGGGACGAGATATAGCAATCAGCCCCAGCATTTT. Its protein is CASSLKLPGTGTRYSNQPQHF.

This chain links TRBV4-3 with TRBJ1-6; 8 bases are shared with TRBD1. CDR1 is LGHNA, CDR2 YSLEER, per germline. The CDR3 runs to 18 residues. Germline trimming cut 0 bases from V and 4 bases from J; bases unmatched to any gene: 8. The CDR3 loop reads CASSQEGQGATYNSPLHF. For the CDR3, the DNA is TGCGCCAGCAGCCAAGAAGGGCAGGGGGCCACTTATAATTCACCCCTCCACTTT.

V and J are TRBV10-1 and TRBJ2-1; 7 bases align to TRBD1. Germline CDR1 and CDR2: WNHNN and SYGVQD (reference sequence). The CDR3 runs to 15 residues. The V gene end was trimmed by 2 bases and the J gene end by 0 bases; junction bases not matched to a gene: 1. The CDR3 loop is CASSEGQVSYNEQFF. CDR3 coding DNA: TGCGCCAGCAGTGAGGGACAGGTCTCCTACAATGAGCAGTTCTTC.

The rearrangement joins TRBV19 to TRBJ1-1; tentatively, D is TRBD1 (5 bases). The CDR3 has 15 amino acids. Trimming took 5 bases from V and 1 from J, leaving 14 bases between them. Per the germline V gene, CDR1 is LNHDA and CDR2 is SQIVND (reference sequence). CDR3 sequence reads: CASSLLLQANTEAFF. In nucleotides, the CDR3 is TGTGCCAGTAGTCTTCTACTACAGGCGAACACTGAAGCTTTCTTT.

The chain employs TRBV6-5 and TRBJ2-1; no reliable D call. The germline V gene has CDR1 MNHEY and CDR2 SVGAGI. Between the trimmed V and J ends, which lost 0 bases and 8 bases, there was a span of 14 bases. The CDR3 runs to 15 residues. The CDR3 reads CASSYSGKRSDEQFF. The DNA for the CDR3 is TGTGCCAGCAGTTACTCCGGCAAAAGAAGCGATGAGCAGTTCTTC.

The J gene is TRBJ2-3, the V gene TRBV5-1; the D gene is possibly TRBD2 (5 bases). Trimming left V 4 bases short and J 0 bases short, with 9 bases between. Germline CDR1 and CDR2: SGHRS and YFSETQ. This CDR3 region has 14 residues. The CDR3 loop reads CASSIGVSTDTQYF. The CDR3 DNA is TGCGCCAGCAGCATCGGGGTTAGCACAGATACGCAGTATTTT.

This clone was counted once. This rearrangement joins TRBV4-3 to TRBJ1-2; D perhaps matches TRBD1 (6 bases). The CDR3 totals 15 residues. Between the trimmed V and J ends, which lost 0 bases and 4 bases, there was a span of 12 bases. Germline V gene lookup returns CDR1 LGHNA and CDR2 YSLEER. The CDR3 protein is CASSQEGGAGYGYTF. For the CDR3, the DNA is TGCGCCAGCAGCCAAGAAGGGGGGGCCGGCTATGGCTACACCTTC.